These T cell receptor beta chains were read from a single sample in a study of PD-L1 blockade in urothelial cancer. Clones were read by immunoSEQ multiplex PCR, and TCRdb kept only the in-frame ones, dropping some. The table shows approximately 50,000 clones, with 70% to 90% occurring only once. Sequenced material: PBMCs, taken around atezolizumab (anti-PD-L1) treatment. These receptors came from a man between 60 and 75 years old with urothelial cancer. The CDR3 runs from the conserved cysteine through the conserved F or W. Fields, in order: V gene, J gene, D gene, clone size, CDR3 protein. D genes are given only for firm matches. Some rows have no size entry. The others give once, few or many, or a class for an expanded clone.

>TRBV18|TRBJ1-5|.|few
CASSPGQPNQPQHF
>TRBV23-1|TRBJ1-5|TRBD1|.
CASSQSGGLSNQPQHF
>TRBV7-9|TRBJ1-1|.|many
CASSLATTEAFF
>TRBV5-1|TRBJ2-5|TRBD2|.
CASSLVAGGQETQYF
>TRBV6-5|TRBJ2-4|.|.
CASSYSGVGGKNIQYF
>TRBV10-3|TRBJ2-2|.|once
CATYETYRLTNTGELFF
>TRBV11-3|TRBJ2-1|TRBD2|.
CASSSDKTSGRGNEQFF
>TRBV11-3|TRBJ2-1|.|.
CASSLDPYNEQFF
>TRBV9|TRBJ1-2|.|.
CASNYNTQGSGYTF
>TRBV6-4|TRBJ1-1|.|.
CASSDSNKNTEAFF
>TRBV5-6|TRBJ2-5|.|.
CASSPPSAREVSQYF
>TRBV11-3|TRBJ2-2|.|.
CASSLAGGHTAGELFF
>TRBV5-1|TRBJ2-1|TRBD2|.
CASSPQVAGGIYNEQFF
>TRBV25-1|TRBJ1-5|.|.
CASSAIGDNQPQHF
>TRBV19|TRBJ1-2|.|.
CASSIGGQLTYTF
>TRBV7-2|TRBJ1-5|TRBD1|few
CASSLDRGVQPQHF
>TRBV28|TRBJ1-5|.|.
CASSLGLGNQPQHF
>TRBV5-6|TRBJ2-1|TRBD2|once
CASSLGLAGVSSYNEQFF
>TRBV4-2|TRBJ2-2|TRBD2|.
CASSQASGGVSKNTGELFF
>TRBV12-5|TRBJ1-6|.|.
CASGLVEVNQYPTNSPLHF
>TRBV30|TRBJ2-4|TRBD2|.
CAWSVAGGGIQYF